One sample yielded the 24 T cell receptor beta chains listed below, sequenced in a study of radiotherapy plus CTLA-4 blockade in lung cancer. Repertoires were generated with immunoSEQ multiplex PCR, while TCRdb's copy carries only in-frame clones and drops some. This table holds 50,000 to 65,000 clones, around four fifths found once. Sequenced material: peripheral blood, taken from a patient treated with radiotherapy plus ipilimumab. These receptors came from a human donor with non-small cell lung cancer who had a partial response to radiotherapy plus ipilimumab.

The chain carries TRBV9 and TRBJ2-6; D gene uncertain. Trimming took 3 bases from V and 0 from J, leaving 4 bases between them. This CDR3 is 14 amino acids long. Germline V gene data show CDR1 as SGDLS and CDR2 as YYNGEE. The CDR3 reads CASSANSGANVLTF. The CDR3 coding sequence is TGTGCCAGCAGCGCAAACTCTGGGGCCAACGTCCTGACTTTC.

The gene calls are TRBV7-9 and TRBJ2-2; 7 bases line up with TRBD1. V dropped 1 base and J dropped 5; count of bases not matched to a gene: 4. The CDR3 has 15 residues. Germline loops: CDR1 SEHNR, CDR2 FQNEAQ (reference sequence). As DNA, the CDR3 is TGTGCCAGCAGCTTAGACAGGGGTCTAACCGGGGAGCTGTTTTTT. Translating gives CASSLDRGLTGELFF.

This chain joins TRBV2 and TRBJ1-4; TRBD1 matches at 9 bases. Germline trimming cut 5 bases from V and 3 bases from J; bases unmatched to any gene: 4. CDR3 size: 15 residues. Germline V gene sequence: CDR1 SNHLY, CDR2 FYNNEI. CDR3 DNA sequence: TGTGCCAGCAGTCCCTGGACAGGGGCTAATGAAAAACTGTTTTTT. Translated: CASSPWTGANEKLFF.

This clone was observed a single time. V usage is TRBV19 and J usage is TRBJ1-2; TRBD1 might be the D (5 bases). Deletions cut 3 bases from V and 4 bases from J, with 9 bases between. Looked up from germline, CDR1 is LNHDA and CDR2 is SQIVND (reference sequence). The CDR3 has 13 amino acids. The CDR3 DNA sequence: TGTGCCAGTAGTATCGGAGGGGCCTATGGCTACACCTTC. Its protein product is CASSIGGAYGYTF.

This chain joins TRBV4-2 and TRBJ2-5; a possible D gene is TRBD1 (6 bases). The assigned J gene may be wrong: the sequence end matches TRBJ2-7 better. The CDR3 runs to 15 residues. In germline, CDR1 is LGHNA, CDR2 YNFKEQ. CDR3 bases: TGTGCCAGCAGCCAGGAGATGACAGGAACCTACGAGCAGTACTTC. Its translation is CASSQEMTGTYEQYF.

This rearrangement joins TRBV7-2 to TRBJ2-3; TRBD2 matches at 15 bases. The junction had 4 bases not matched to a gene; V was cut back by 4 bases and J by 5 bases. The length of the CDR3 is 16 residues. Germline CDR1 SGHTA, CDR2 FQGNSA. This chain's CDR3 is CASSSGLAGGQDTQYF. For the CDR3, the DNA is TGTGCCAGCAGCTCCGGACTAGCGGGGGGGCAAGATACGCAGTATTTT.

The chain couples TRBV14 to TRBJ1-3; maybe TRBD1 (5 bases). The ends were cut back, 0 bases at V and 2 bases at J, with 8 bases in the middle. CDR3 size: 15 residues. The germline V gene has CDR1 SGHDN and CDR2 FVKESK. CDR3 residues: CASSQDAGTGNTIYF. The CDR3 nucleotides are TGTGCCAGCAGCCAAGATGCAGGGACTGGAAACACCATATATTTT.

V gene TRBV7-3 combines with J gene TRBJ1-1, with 9 bases aligning to TRBD1. The junction had 4 bases not matched to a gene; V was cut back by 5 bases and J by 3 bases. Germline V gene lookup returns CDR1 SGHTA and CDR2 FQGTGA. The CDR3 covers 14 residues. The CDR3, as DNA: TGTGCCAGCAGCCGGACAGGGGAACACACTGAAGCTTTCTTT. Encoded protein: CASSRTGEHTEAFF.

The chain links TRBV28 to TRBJ1-2; no firm D call. Trimming cost V 1 base and J 4 bases, with 10 bases left between them. This CDR3 is built from 14 residues. CDR1 MDHEN and CDR2 SYDVKM come from the germline V gene. The CDR3 sequence is CASSLSLGGYGYTF. In DNA form, the CDR3 reads TGTGCCAGCAGTTTATCCCTGGGAGGCTATGGCTACACCTTC.

The genes are TRBV9 and TRBJ2-3; weak D call: TRBD2 (6 bases). The CDR3 totals 16 residues. V lost 3 bases and J 2 bases, leaving 16 bases between the germline ends. Germline loops: CDR1 SGDLS, CDR2 YYNGEE. The CDR3 DNA is TGTGCCAGCAGCGCCCCGTCGGGGGAATACACAGATACGCAGTATTTT. It translates to CASSAPSGEYTDTQYF.

The CDR3 DNA is TGTGCCAGCAGCGCCGGGACAGGGGAAACAGATACGCAGTATTTT. Encoded protein: CASSAGTGETDTQYF. The rearrangement joins TRBV5-4 to TRBJ2-3, with 10 bases aligning to TRBD1. Unmatched junction bases numbered 5, after V lost 4 bases and J lost 3 bases. The CDR3 is made up of 15 amino acids. From germline, CDR1 is SGHNT and CDR2 YYREEE (reference sequence).

The chain couples TRBV6-5 to TRBJ2-2; a weak D match, TRBD2 (6 bases). Trimming left V 9 bases short and J 4 bases short, with 15 bases between. The CDR3 totals 14 residues. CDR1 is MNHEY, CDR2 SVGAGI, per germline. DNA for the CDR3: TGTGCCAGGATGGGGGGATTAGGCACCGGGGAGCTGTTTTTT. Its translation: CARMGGLGTGELFF.

CDR3 region: CASSEGSAEAFF. Written as DNA, the CDR3 is TGTGCCAGCAGCGAGGGTAGCGCTGAAGCTTTCTTT. This chain uses TRBV28 with TRBJ1-1; D gene ambiguous. Trimming pared 6 bases from V and 6 bases from J, leaving 11 bases between. This CDR3 has 12 residues. Germline V gene sequence: CDR1 MDHEN, CDR2 SYDVKM.

This clone was counted a single time. The J gene is TRBJ2-7, the V gene TRBV11-1; D may be TRBD2 (8 bases). CDR1 is SGHAT, CDR2 FQDESV, per germline (reference sequence). This CDR3 is 16 amino acids long. V lost 3 bases to trimming and J lost 0 bases, with 15 bases between them. Here the CDR3 reads CASSFGGAGGSYEQYF. The CDR3 nucleotides are TGTGCCAGCAGCTTCGGGGGGGCAGGGGGCTCCTACGAGCAGTACTTC. Together with reference TRBV11-1 and TRBJ2-7, the CDR3 gives the full variable domain: EAEVAQSPRYKITEKSQAVAFWCDPISGHATLYWYRQILGQGPELLVQFQDESVVDDSQLPKDRFSAERLKGVDSTLKIQPAELGDSAMYLCASSFGGAGGSYEQYFGPGTRLTVT.

This clone was recorded only once. V usage is TRBV7-7 and J usage is TRBJ2-3, with 11 bases fitting TRBD1. Germline V gene lookup returns CDR1 SSHAT and CDR2 FNYEAQ (reference sequence). This CDR3 is 15 amino acids long. V dropped 5 bases and J dropped 4; count of bases not matched to a gene: 5. The CDR3 sequence is CASSQDRGPSDTQYF. In DNA form, the CDR3 reads TGTGCCAGCAGCCAGGACAGGGGGCCTTCAGATACGCAGTATTTT. Using reference TRBV7-7 and TRBJ2-3 for the parts outside the CDR3, the full variable domain is GAGVSQSPRYKVTKRGQDVTLRCDPISSHATLYWYQQALGQGPEFLTYFNYEAQPDKSGLPSDRFSAERPEGSISTLTIQRTEQRDSAMYRCASSQDRGPSDTQYFGPGTRLTVL.

V is TRBV7-9 and J is TRBJ2-1, with 9 bases identical to TRBD1. V was clipped by 3 bases and J by 7 bases; unmatched bases: 10. The CDR3 is made up of 16 amino acids. Looked up from germline, CDR1 is SEHNR and CDR2 is FQNEAQ (reference sequence). In DNA, the CDR3 is TGTGCCAGCAGCTTCCCACCGGGACAGGGTTTGAATGAGCAGTTCTTC. This gives the protein CASSFPPGQGLNEQFF.

This clone came up once. This chain uses TRBV10-3 with TRBJ2-4; D ambiguous. Germline lookup yields CDR1 ENHRY and CDR2 SYGVKD. There are 15 residues in the CDR3. V was pared by 6 bases and J by 0 bases, with 12 bases between. CDR3 region: CAISDISVAKNIQYF. In DNA form, the CDR3 reads TGTGCCATCAGCGACATATCCGTAGCCAAAAACATTCAGTACTTC.

The V gene is TRBV2, the J gene TRBJ2-1; D is unresolved. Germline V lookup: CDR1 SNHLY, CDR2 FYNNEI. V lost 7 bases, J lost 1 base, and 8 bases lay in between. The CDR3 runs to 13 residues. For the CDR3, the DNA is TGTGCCAGCACGGCTAGGTCCTACAATGAGCAGTTCTTC. Translation gives CASTARSYNEQFF.

The gene calls are TRBV6-5 and TRBJ1-1, with 9 bases matching TRBD1. CDR1 is MNHEY and CDR2 is SVGAGI in the germline V gene. V shed 5 bases, J shed 11 bases, and the junction held 9 bases outside the gene matches. CDR3 length equals 13 residues. The CDR3 region is CASSPTGGAYAFF. CDR3 coding DNA: TGTGCCAGCAGTCCGACAGGGGGTGCGTATGCTTTCTTT.

The chain uses TRBV19 and TRBJ2-5, with D perhaps matching TRBD2 (6 bases). Trimming left V 4 bases short and J 5 bases short, with 14 bases between. The CDR3 covers 14 residues. Germline CDR1 and CDR2: LNHDA and SQIVND (reference sequence). The CDR3 here is CASSSGVSSETQYF. CDR3 DNA sequence: TGTGCCAGTAGTAGCGGGGTTTCAAGCGAGACCCAGTACTTC.

The chain recombines TRBV28 with TRBJ2-1; weak D call: TRBD1 (6 bases). V gave up 6 bases and J gave up 4 bases, with 10 bases separating them. Germline V gene lookup returns CDR1 MDHEN and CDR2 SYDVKM. CDR3 length: 13 residues. CDR3 sequence (DNA): TGTGCCAGCAGGGGGGCCGGTTACAATGAGCAGTTCTTC. It translates to CASRGAGYNEQFF. The variable domain in full, completed from reference TRBV28 and TRBJ2-1, reads DVKVTQSSRYLVKRTGEKVFLECVQDMDHENMFWYRQDPGLGLRLIYFSYDVKMKEKGDIPEGYSVSREKKERFSLILESASTNQTSMYLCASRGAGYNEQFFGPGTRLTVL.

V is TRBV5-4 and J is TRBJ2-7; 8 positions agree with TRBD1. V was clipped by 5 bases and J by 1 base; unmatched bases: 8. Germline values: CDR1 SGHNT, CDR2 YYREEE (reference sequence). CDR3 length: 15 residues. The CDR3 DNA reads TGTGCCAGCAGTTATGACAGGGGTATGTCCTACGAGCAGTACTTC. It encodes CASSYDRGMSYEQYF. Full variable domain (rest looked up from reference TRBV5-4 and TRBJ2-7): ETGVTQSPTHLIKTRGQQVTLRCSSQSGHNTVSWYQQALGQGPQFIFQYYREEENGRGNFPPRFSGLQFPNYSSELNVNALELDDSALYLCASSYDRGMSYEQYFGPGTRLTVT.

The rearrangement links TRBV4-1 to TRBJ2-5; TRBD2 agrees at 8 bases. The CDR3 length is 14 residues. V shed 1 base and J 5 bases; nucleotides not matched to a gene: 3. The V gene's germline CDR1 is MGHRA and CDR2 YSYEKL. The CDR3 loop reads CASSQGTSFETQYF. The CDR3 coding sequence is TGCGCCAGCAGCCAAGGGACTAGCTTTGAGACCCAGTACTTC.

V is TRBV4-1 and J is TRBJ1-2; D perhaps matches TRBD1 (6 bases). Germline CDR1 is MGHRA and CDR2 is YSYEKL. V was pared by 1 base and J by 0 bases, with 9 bases between. The CDR3 spans 15 residues. The CDR3 sequence: CASSQGGQSNYGYTF. The DNA of the CDR3 is TGCGCCAGCAGCCAAGGCGGACAGTCTAACTATGGCTACACCTTC.